This TCR beta chain was documented in a study of blood T cell repertoires in COVID-19. Study as a whole: The study drew acute and convalescent COVID-19 samples from the United States, Italy and Spain. PBMCs, B-cell-depleted T cells, or T cells provided the cDNA or gDNA that made up the material.

Per the authors' pipeline: Estimation of nucleated cell counts was performed using reference gene primer amplification. TCRdb's table, derived via immunoSEQ multiplex PCR, lists solely in-frame clones and lacks some. Clone size and V and J calls were adopted from that table, with D and trimming inferred from the DNA. The sample consists of around 200,000 clones, approximately 84% of them appearing once. This clone was observed a single time. Sequenced material: peripheral blood. This sequence originates from a man aged 35 to 55 with active or convalescent COVID-19.

The CDR3 sequence: CASSEYNRATGELFF. CDR3 nucleotide sequence: TGTGCCAGCAGTGAATATAACAGGGCCACCGGGGAGCTGTTTTTT. The chain is built from TRBV25-1 and TRBJ2-2; D possibly corresponds to TRBD1 (6 bases). Germline V gene sequence: CDR1 MGHDK, CDR2 SYGVNS. CDR3 size: 15 residues. Trimming removed 0 bases from V and 4 bases from J, with 9 bases in between.